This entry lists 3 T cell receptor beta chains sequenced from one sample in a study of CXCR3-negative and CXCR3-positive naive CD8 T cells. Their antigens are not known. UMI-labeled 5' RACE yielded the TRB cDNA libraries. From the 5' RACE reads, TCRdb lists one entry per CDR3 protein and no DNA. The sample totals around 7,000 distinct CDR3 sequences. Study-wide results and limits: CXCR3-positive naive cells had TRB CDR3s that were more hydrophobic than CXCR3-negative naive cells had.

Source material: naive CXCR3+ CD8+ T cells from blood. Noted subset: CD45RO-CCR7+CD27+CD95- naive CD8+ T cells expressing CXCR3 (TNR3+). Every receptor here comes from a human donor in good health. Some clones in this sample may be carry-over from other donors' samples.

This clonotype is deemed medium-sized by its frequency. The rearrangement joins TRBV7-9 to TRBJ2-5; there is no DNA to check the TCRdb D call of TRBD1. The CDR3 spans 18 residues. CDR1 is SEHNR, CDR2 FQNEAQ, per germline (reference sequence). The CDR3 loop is CASSSLHSVGQGRETQYF. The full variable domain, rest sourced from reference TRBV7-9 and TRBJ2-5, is DTGVSQNPRHKITKRGQNVTFRCDPISEHNRLYWYRQTLGQGPEFLTYFQNEAQLEKSRLLSDRFSAERPKGSFSTLEIQRTEQGDSAMYLCASSSLHSVGQGRETQYFGPGTRLLVL.

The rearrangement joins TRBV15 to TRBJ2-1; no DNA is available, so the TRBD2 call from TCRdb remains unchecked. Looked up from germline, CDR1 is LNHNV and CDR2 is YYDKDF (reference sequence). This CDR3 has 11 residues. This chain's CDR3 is CATSKRDEQFF.

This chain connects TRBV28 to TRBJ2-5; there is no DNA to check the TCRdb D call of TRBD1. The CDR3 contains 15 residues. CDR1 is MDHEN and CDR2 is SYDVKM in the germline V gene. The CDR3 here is CASSFYQGLGETQYF.